These T cell receptor beta chains were read from a single sample in a study of blood T cell repertoires in COVID-19. TCRdb keeps only in-frame clones here, not all; method: immunoSEQ multiplex PCR. The sample has about 55,000 clones, around nine tenths seen once. Input material: peripheral blood. These receptor sequences come from a human donor with active COVID-19. The donor label of this sample is uncertain. The CDR3 runs from the conserved cysteine through the conserved F or W. The D gene is left open where the match is weak. Clone size, where shown, is once, few, many, or a class for clones that have expanded.

V	size	D	J	DNA	CDR3
TRBV5-1	.	TRBD1	TRBJ1-1	TGCGCCAGCAGCTGGGCCCAGGGGGCCAACACTGAAGCTTTCTTT	CASSWAQGANTEAFF
TRBV7-6	.	TRBD1	TRBJ2-2	TGTGCCAGCAGCTTAGCTAGGACAGGGGGCTGGACCGGGGAGCTGTTTTTT	CASSLARTGGWTGELFF
TRBV29-1	.	TRBD2	TRBJ2-5	TGCAGCGCTTCGGGGGGGCAGGAGACCCAGTACTTC	CSASGGQETQYF
TRBV6-2/TRBV6-3	.	.	TRBJ2-1	TGTGCCAGCAGTCCAGGGTGGTCCTACAATGAGCAGTTCTTC	CASSPGWSYNEQFF
TRBV10-2	.	TRBD2	TRBJ2-2	TGCGCCAGCAGTGATATTAGCGGGGTGTCGAACACCGGGGAGCTGTTTTTT	CASSDISGVSNTGELFF
TRBV6-5	once	TRBD1	TRBJ2-7	TGTGCCAGCAGTTACTCACAGGGGGCCCACGAGCAGTACTTC	CASSYSQGAHEQYF
TRBV19	.	TRBD1	TRBJ1-6	TGTGCCAGTAGTGCACTAATCCGGGACAGGGCCCCGTTCACCCTCCACTTT	CASSALIRDRAPFTLHF
TRBV18	.	TRBD1	TRBJ1-1	TGTGCCAGCTCACCTTCAAGACAGGGTCCCGCTGAAGCTTTCTTT	CASSPSRQGPAEAFF
TRBV7-2	.	.	TRBJ2-3	TGTGCCAGCAGCTTAGGCGTACAGAGAGTCACAGATACGCAGTATTTT	CASSLGVQRVTDTQYF
TRBV5-1	few	.	TRBJ2-7	TGCGCCAGCAGCTTGGACTCTTTCTACGAGCAGTACTTC	CASSLDSFYEQYF
TRBV5-1	.	TRBD1	TRBJ1-4	TGCGCCAGCAGCGAGGGACAGGGGGCATTCGGTGAAAAACTGTTTTTT	CASSEGQGAFGEKLFF
TRBV27	.	.	TRBJ2-3	TGTGCCAGCAGTTTACCGAGATTAGCGGATAGCACAGATACGCAGTATTTT	CASSLPRLADSTDTQYF
TRBV4-1	once	.	TRBJ1-1	TGCGCCAGCAGCCCCGGGCGGAGGGGCACTGAAGCTTTCTTT	CASSPGRRGTEAFF
TRBV4-1	.	.	TRBJ1-1	TGCGCCAGCAGCCAAGATAACCGGAGAGCTGAAGCTTTCTTT	CASSQDNRRAEAFF
TRBV5-6	once	TRBD2	TRBJ2-1	TGTGCCAGCAGCCTGGGCCAGGGACTAGCGGTATACAATGAGCAGTTCTTC	CASSLGQGLAVYNEQFF
TRBV18	.	TRBD1	TRBJ1-5	TGTGCCAGCTCACCACAGGGGGCCTTACCCAATCAGCCCCAGCATTTT	CASSPQGALPNQPQHF
TRBV7-3	.	.	TRBJ2-4	TGTGCCAGCAGCTTATCGCCCTCGGACATTCAGTACTTC	CASSLSPSDIQYF
TRBV3-1/TRBV3-2	.	TRBD2	TRBJ2-1	TGTGCCAGCAGCCGGACTAGCGGGGGGGCCCGGTACAATGAGCAGTTCTTC	CASSRTSGGARYNEQFF
TRBV30	.	.	TRBJ1-2	TGTGCCTGTGGCGGGGGAGCAAACTATGGCTACACCTTC	CACGGGANYGYTF
TRBV5-1	.	.	TRBJ1-1	TGCGCCAGCAGCTTATGGGGGGGCCGCGACCTTGAAGCTTTCTTT	CASSLWGGRDLEAFF
TRBV6-2/TRBV6-3	.	TRBD2	TRBJ2-5	TGTGCCAGCAGTTACTCCCCGGGTTCGATAGCGGGGGCTCCGGACTTC	CASSYSPGSIAGAPDF
TRBV18	.	TRBD2	TRBJ2-3	TGTGCCAGCTCACCAGGACTAGCGGGGGTGATCACAGATACGCAGTATTTT	CASSPGLAGVITDTQYF
TRBV18	.	.	TRBJ2-3	TGTGCCAGCTGGACTGGCCCAGATACGCAGTATTTT	CASWTGPDTQYF
TRBV14	.	TRBD2	TRBJ2-5	TGTGCCAGGGGACTAGTCCTCGGAAGCTTTAAAGAGACCCAGTACTTC	CARGLVLGSFKETQYF
TRBV7-9	once	.	TRBJ1-5	TGTGCCAGCAGCCAAGGGAGTGGAAGCAATCAGCCCCAGCATTTT	CASSQGSGSNQPQHF
TRBV19	.	.	TRBJ1-1	TGTGCCAGTAGTATAGTCGGGGAAGGGAACACTGAAGCTTTCTTT	CASSIVGEGNTEAFF
TRBV3-1/TRBV3-2	.	TRBD2	TRBJ2-1	TGTGCCAGCAGCCAAGACAAGGGACTAGCGGGGGGGTCCTCCTACAATGAGCAGTTCTTC	CASSQDKGLAGGSSYNEQFF
TRBV9	.	.	TRBJ2-7	TGTGCCAGCAGCGTAGGGGACTTCGGCGGGGCCTACGAGCAGTACTTC	CASSVGDFGGAYEQYF
TRBV7-3	few	.	TRBJ1-2	TGTGCCAGCAGTCTCGGACAGCACTATGGCTACACCTTC	CASSLGQHYGYTF
TRBV9	.	.	TRBJ1-2	TGTGCCAGCAGCCATGCCGTGGGCGGCTACACCTTC	CASSHAVGGYTF
TRBV7-2	.	.	TRBJ1-2	TGTGCCAGCAGCTTAGCACAATATGGCTACACCTTC	CASSLAQYGYTF
TRBV6-5	.	.	TRBJ1-2	TGTGCCAGCAGCCTCGGGTCTTCATATGGCTACACCTTC	CASSLGSSYGYTF
TRBV14	once	TRBD1	TRBJ2-6	TGTGCCAGCAGCCGTCCTTGGGGACAGGGTTCGGGGGCCAACGTCCTGACTTTC	CASSRPWGQGSGANVLTF
TRBV11-1	.	.	TRBJ2-7	TGTGCCAGCAGCCGAAGCGGGTCCCCCCGGGAGCAGTACTTC	CASSRSGSPREQYF
TRBV7-9	.	TRBD1	TRBJ2-7	TGTGCCAGCAGCTTTCTCGCCGTTGGGGACAGGGTCTACGAGCAGTACTTC	CASSFLAVGDRVYEQYF
TRBV27	few	TRBD2	TRBJ2-7	TGTGCCAGCAGGCGTACTAGCGGGAGCTACTACGAGCAGTACTTC	CASRRTSGSYYEQYF
TRBV5-1	.	.	TRBJ1-1	TGCGCCAGCAGCTTGGAAGGGGGATGGACTGAAGCTTTCTTT	CASSLEGGWTEAFF
TRBV14	.	TRBD2	TRBJ2-6	TGTGCCAGCAGCGCGGGGGTCCGGGTCTCTGGGGCCAACGTCCTGACTTTC	CASSAGVRVSGANVLTF
TRBV12-5	.	TRBD1	TRBJ1-6	TGTGCTAGTGGTCCCGGGACAGGGACTATCTCCCTCCACTTT	CASGPGTGTISLHF
TRBV9	.	TRBD1	TRBJ2-1	TGTGCCAGCAGCGTCAGGGACAGGGGTTACAATGAGCAGTTCTTC	CASSVRDRGYNEQFF
TRBV7-6	.	.	TRBJ2-3	TGTGCCAGCAGCGATACAGGGCCAGATACGCAGTATTTT	CASSDTGPDTQYF
TRBV7-2	once	TRBD1	TRBJ1-1	TGTGCCAGCAGCTTAGCCGGGACAGCCCTGAACACTGAAGCTTTCTTT	CASSLAGTALNTEAFF
TRBV6-8	.	TRBD1	TRBJ2-1	TGTGCCAGCAGTGGAACAGGGGTGACCTACAATGAGCAGTTCTTC	CASSGTGVTYNEQFF
TRBV9	.	TRBD2	TRBJ2-5	TGTGCCAGCAGCCTACCCCCCCTAGCGGGGGTAGAGACCCAGTACTTC	CASSLPPLAGVETQYF
TRBV4-1	few	TRBD1	TRBJ1-5	TGCGCCAGCAGCCAAGGGGTTACAGGGGGCTTAGATAATCAGCCCCAGCATTTT	CASSQGVTGGLDNQPQHF
TRBV5-4	.	TRBD1	TRBJ2-7	TGTGCCAGCAGCTATAGACAGGGGTTCTACGAGCAGTACTTC	CASSYRQGFYEQYF
TRBV28	.	TRBD1	TRBJ2-7	TGTGCCAGCAGTCTAGGGGGACAGGGGTCTTACGAGCAGTACTTC	CASSLGGQGSYEQYF
TRBV27	.	.	TRBJ2-1	TGTGCCAGCAGTTTATGGTCCGGCAATGAGCAGTTCTTC	CASSLWSGNEQFF
TRBV11-2	.	.	TRBJ2-7	TGTGCCAGCAGCTTAAACGGGTACGAGCAGTACTTC	CASSLNGYEQYF
TRBV10-3	.	TRBD2	TRBJ2-3	TGTGCCATCAGTGAGTTCGGGACTAGCGAAGATACGCAGTATTTT	CAISEFGTSEDTQYF
TRBV18	.	TRBD1	TRBJ2-7	TGTGCCAGCTCACCCGCCCCGGGACAGGTATTCGGGTCAGGGTACTTC	CASSPAPGQVFGSGYF
TRBV7-8	.	TRBD2	TRBJ2-1	TGTGCCAGCAGCTTAGATCCTAGCGGTTACAATGAGCAGTTCTTC	CASSLDPSGYNEQFF
TRBV27	.	.	TRBJ2-7	TGTGCCAGCAGTTTATCAGACTACAGCTACTCCTACGAGCAGTACTTC	CASSLSDYSYSYEQYF
TRBV6-1	.	TRBD1	TRBJ2-1	TGTGCCAGCAGTGAGGGACAGGGGGCGCGAAATGAGCAGTTCTTC	CASSEGQGARNEQFF
TRBV21-1	.	.	TRBJ2-1	TGTGCCAGCAGCAAACGGGGAGATATTTTCCACAATGAGCAGTTCTTC	CASSKRGDIFHNEQFF
TRBV13	.	.	TRBJ1-1	TGTGCCAGCACCACAACGGGGTTGAACACTGAAGCTTTCTTT	CASTTTGLNTEAFF
TRBV5-1	.	TRBD1	TRBJ2-5	TGCGCCAGCAGCTTGCCCGACAGGGCAGAGACCCAGTACTTC	CASSLPDRAETQYF
TRBV3-1/TRBV3-2	.	.	TRBJ1-1	TGTGCCAGCAGCCCCCGACCCGGGTCGAACACTGAAGCTTTCTTT	CASSPRPGSNTEAFF